The clone carrying this TCR beta chain was seen only a few times. Antigen unknown. The data are from a study of identical twins. Study-level results: Cord blood's abundant beta clonotypes had fewer insertions, unlike memory repertoires.

Germline V gives CDR1 SGDLS, CDR2 YYNGEE. With 0 bases removed from V and 0 bases from J, the gap between germline ends came to 10 bases. The CDR3 length is 15 residues. MiXCR was run by TCRdb on the 5' RACE reads, yielding one entry per CDR3 protein. This table holds fewer than 650,000 distinct CDR3 sequences, approximately 9.6% found once. The same sample was also used in a study of yellow fever vaccine responses in identical twins.

The chain recombines TRBV9 with TRBJ2-7, with D possibly being TRBD2 (5 bases). This clonotype originated in a woman between 18 and 29 years old in good health. Sequenced sample: PBMCs. The CDR3 sequence: CASSVEWENSYEQYF. In DNA, the CDR3 is TGTGCCAGCAGCGTAGAGTGGGAGAACTCCTACGAGCAGTACTTC.